The sequence of this T cell receptor (beta chain) was determined in a study of T-cell memory formation after mild COVID-19. Study at large: Largely donor-specific TCR clusters were found.

Broader study findings: There were some responding clones in pre-infection memory, which suggested that cross-reactive memory had joined. CD4/CD8 balance held among clones contracting day 15 to 85, and later expanders leaned CD4+. Clones that contracted clustered mainly in CM and EM if CD4+ and in EMRA if CD8+.

CDR1 is SEHNR and CDR2 is FQNEAQ in the germline V gene (reference sequence). Trimming took 4 bases from V and 2 from J, leaving 12 bases between them. The CDR3 consists of 14 residues. Using its own MiXCR run on the 5' RACE reads, TCRdb lists one record per CDR3 protein. Of tens of thousands of distinct CDR3 sequences detected, roughly 17% appear once; the ten largest clones hold about 31%. This clonotype was picked up a small number of times. Its antigen remains unknown. V is TRBV7-9 and J is TRBJ2-7; unclear D gene. The sample taken for sequencing was PBMCs or a T cell subset sorted from them (not recorded which). The sequence came from an adult woman who had mild COVID-19 (a few samples of this study predate the infection). Cell type and time point are not known. The CDR3 DNA reads as TGTGCCAGCAGCTCAGGTTTTACCCCCTACGAGCAGTACTTC. Protein: CASSSGFTPYEQYF.